The rows below give T cell receptor beta chains drawn from one sample of a study of T cell changes during pregnancy in multiple sclerosis. TCRdb's copy holds only in-frame clones and misses some; the assay was immunoSEQ multiplex PCR. The data hold approximately 46,000 clones, with more than 85% observed a single time. The sample in question was CD4+ T cells from peripheral blood mononuclear cells, obtained after pregnancy. The receptors derive from a female donor with multiple sclerosis, enrolled in a pregnancy study. The CDR3 runs from the conserved cysteine through the conserved F or W. D genes are given only for firm matches. The size field is filled for only some rows; it gives once, few, many or a size class.

CDR3 protein,CDR3 DNA,J gene,clone size,D gene,V gene
CASSNGLGGTGELFF,TGCGCCAGCAGCAACGGACTAGGAGGGACCGGGGAGCTGTTTTTT,TRBJ2-2,NA,TRBD2,TRBV5-1
CASSSYLDTQYF,TGTGCCAGCAGCTCTTACTTAGATACGCAGTATTTT,TRBJ2-3,NA,NA,TRBV7-2
CASSRRQGVNTEAFF,TGTGCCAGCTCACGTAGACAGGGAGTTAACACTGAAGCTTTCTTT,TRBJ1-1,NA,TRBD1,TRBV18
CASSGGQGTNTEAFF,TGTGCCAGTAGTGGCGGTCAGGGAACGAACACTGAAGCTTTCTTT,TRBJ1-1,NA,NA,TRBV19
CASSLVVAEAFF,TGTGCCAGCAGCTTAGTCGTCGCTGAAGCTTTCTTT,TRBJ1-1,NA,NA,TRBV7-2
CASSPSPLAGGPNEQYF,TGTGCCAGCAGTCCCTCACCACTAGCGGGAGGGCCAAACGAGCAGTACTTC,TRBJ2-7,NA,TRBD2,TRBV27
CASSDSGGVTDTQYF,TGTGCCAGCAGTGACTCGGGAGGGGTTACAGATACGCAGTATTTT,TRBJ2-3,NA,TRBD2,TRBV6-4
CASRRQRNPLAKNIQYF,TGTGCCAGCCGACGGCAGCGCAATCCTTTAGCCAAAAACATTCAGTACTTC,TRBJ2-4,NA,NA,TRBV11-2
CASSLRTGGEQYF,TGTGCCAGCAGTCTCCGGACGGGGGGGGAGCAGTACTTC,TRBJ2-7,NA,TRBD2,TRBV6-5
CASSLTSGRFEPGELFF,TGTGCCAGCAGTTTGACTAGCGGGAGATTCGAACCCGGGGAGCTGTTTTTT,TRBJ2-2,NA,TRBD2,TRBV27
CASSLTVWGAEAFF,TGCGCCAGCAGCCTCACGGTATGGGGCGCTGAAGCTTTCTTT,TRBJ1-1,NA,NA,TRBV4-3
CATSRDNSAGADGYTF,TGTGCCACCAGCAGAGATAACTCGGCGGGGGCGGATGGCTACACCTTC,TRBJ1-2,NA,NA,TRBV15
CAWRALKAGSPIIF,TGTGCCTGGAGGGCCCTGAAAGCAGGGTCCCCTATTATTTTT,TRBJ1-4,NA,NA,TRBV30
CSVVAGARVDTQYF,TGCAGCGTTGTGGCGGGAGCAAGAGTAGATACGCAGTATTTT,TRBJ2-3,NA,TRBD2,TRBV29-1
CASSLNQGVRETQYF,TGTGCCAGCTCACTCAACCAGGGGGTACGGGAGACCCAGTACTTC,TRBJ2-5,NA,TRBD1,TRBV18
CASSVGGADYEQYF,TGTGCCAGCAGCGTAGGGGGAGCAGACTACGAGCAGTACTTC,TRBJ2-7,NA,NA,TRBV9
CASSPTGSNTDTQYF,TGTGCCAGCTCACCCACCGGGTCAAACACAGATACGCAGTATTTT,TRBJ2-3,NA,NA,TRBV18
CATSRPQIGDTQYF,TGTGCCACCAGCAGACCTCAAATCGGGGATACGCAGTATTTT,TRBJ2-3,NA,NA,TRBV15
CASSQDPARRPSYEQYF,TGTGCCAGCAGCCAAGATCCCGCCCGGCGGCCTTCCTACGAGCAGTACTTC,TRBJ2-7,once,NA,TRBV14
CASSALTSAQGTGELFF,TGCGCCAGCAGTGCCCTGACTAGCGCGCAGGGCACCGGGGAGCTGTTTTTT,TRBJ2-2,NA,TRBD2,TRBV10-1
CASSREGSYNEQFF,TGTGCCAGCAGTCGGGAGGGCTCCTACAATGAGCAGTTCTTC,TRBJ2-1,NA,TRBD2,TRBV25-1
CASSLGGTAKNIQYF,TGTGCCAGCAGCTTAGGCGGGACTGCCAAAAACATTCAGTACTTC,TRBJ2-4,NA,NA,TRBV5-4
CASSPYPLAVMNTGELFF,TGTGCCAGCAGCCCTTACCCACTAGCAGTGATGAACACCGGGGAGCTGTTTTTT,TRBJ2-2,NA,NA,TRBV5-6
CASSMRQGSGYGYTF,TGTGCCAGTAGTATGAGGCAGGGGAGCGGCTATGGCTACACCTTC,TRBJ1-2,NA,NA,TRBV19
CASSQWSFGEQYF,TGCGCCAGCAGCCAGTGGAGTTTCGGCGAGCAGTACTTC,TRBJ2-7,NA,NA,TRBV5-1
CASNYDRGSTGELFF,TGTGCCAGCAATTACGACAGGGGAAGTACCGGGGAGCTGTTTTTT,TRBJ2-2,NA,TRBD1,TRBV6-5
CASSHRGGTGANVLTF,TGTGCCAGCAGCCACCGGGGGGGGACTGGGGCCAACGTCCTGACTTTC,TRBJ2-6,NA,TRBD2,TRBV14
CASSPGWVNEQFF,TGTGCCAGCAGCCCCGGGTGGGTCAATGAGCAGTTCTTC,TRBJ2-1,NA,NA,TRBV11-3
CSIAGVHSGNTIYF,TGCAGCATCGCAGGGGTCCACTCTGGAAACACCATATATTTT,TRBJ1-3,NA,NA,TRBV29-1
CASSVDGGTEAFF,TGTGCCAGCAGCGTAGATGGAGGCACTGAAGCTTTCTTT,TRBJ1-1,NA,NA,TRBV9
CASSLSLNTEAFF,TGTGCCAGCAGCTTGTCCCTAAACACTGAAGCTTTCTTT,TRBJ1-1,few,NA,TRBV11-2
CASSLSPGPRRGTEAFF,TGTGCCAGCAGCTTATCACCGGGCCCGCGGAGGGGCACTGAAGCTTTCTTT,TRBJ1-1,few,NA,TRBV7-9
CASSQGGASSNQPQHF,TGCGCCAGCAGCCAGGGAGGGGCCAGTAGCAATCAGCCCCAGCATTTT,TRBJ1-5,NA,NA,TRBV4-1
CASRLGQGDEQYF,TGCGCCAGCAGGTTAGGACAGGGTGACGAGCAGTACTTC,TRBJ2-7,NA,TRBD1,TRBV5-1
CASSQVAGSPDTQYF,TGTGCCAGCAGCCAAGTAGCGGGGAGTCCAGATACGCAGTATTTT,TRBJ2-3,NA,TRBD2,TRBV4-2
CASSLWGGLSYEQYF,TGTGCCAGCAGTTTATGGGGGGGGCTCTCCTACGAGCAGTACTTC,TRBJ2-7,NA,NA,TRBV28
CASSYGGSGNTEAFF,TGTGCCAGCAGTTACGGCGGGTCTGGGAACACTGAAGCTTTCTTT,TRBJ1-1,NA,NA,TRBV6-5
CASSSVGGVILNEQFF,TGTGCCAGCAGTTCGGTCGGGGGGGTGATACTCAATGAGCAGTTCTTC,TRBJ2-1,NA,TRBD2,TRBV27
CAISVFGSGLNEQFF,TGTGCCATCAGTGTGTTTGGTAGCGGGCTAAATGAGCAGTTCTTC,TRBJ2-1,NA,TRBD2,TRBV10-3
CASSRGGSGANVLTF,TGTGCCAGCAGTCGAGGAGGGTCTGGGGCCAACGTCCTGACTTTC,TRBJ2-6,NA,NA,TRBV6-1
CASSESAGGQPQHF,TGCGCCAGCAGTGAGTCGGCGGGGGGTCAGCCCCAGCATTTT,TRBJ1-5,NA,NA,TRBV10-2
CASRTGGNQPQHF,TGTGCCAGCAGGACAGGGGGCAATCAGCCCCAGCATTTT,TRBJ1-5,NA,TRBD1,TRBV6-6
CASSPPHRDWGTEAFF,TGTGCCAGCTCACCCCCCCACAGGGATTGGGGCACTGAAGCTTTCTTT,TRBJ1-1,once,NA,TRBV18
CASKGRDQETQYF,TGCGCCAGCAAAGGGAGGGACCAAGAGACCCAGTACTTC,TRBJ2-5,NA,TRBD2,TRBV5-1
CASSQSTGAKNIQYF,TGCGCCAGCAGTCAAAGTACAGGGGCCAAAAACATTCAGTACTTC,TRBJ2-4,NA,NA,TRBV5-1
CASSEYQGRNYGYTF,TGTGCCAGCAGTGAATATCAGGGGCGAAACTATGGCTACACCTTC,TRBJ1-2,NA,NA,TRBV6-1